This TCR beta chain appears in the sequencing data of a study of monozygotic twins with inflammatory bowel disease. Following a re-call of the 5' RACE reads, TCRdb has one entry per CDR3 protein and lacks DNA. This sample contains 200,000 to 250,000 distinct CDR3 sequences. CDR1 LGHDT and CDR2 YNNKEL come from the germline V gene (reference sequence). This CDR3 region has 12 residues. This clonotype originated in a human donor with ulcerative colitis or Crohn's disease, or a healthy co-twin of an affected twin (not recorded which). J is TRBJ2-7 and V is TRBV3-1. The sample consisted of blood. The CDR3 protein is CASSQVGYEQYF.